What follows are 19 T cell receptor beta chains derived from one specimen sequenced in a study of cytomegalovirus exposure and HLA in healthy donors. Primers for the PCR totalled 60 Vbeta and 13 Jbeta. Assay: immunoSEQ multiplex PCR; the TCRdb copy retains only in-frame clones and omits some. Counted here are about 140,000 clones, around 79% occurring once; the ten biggest clones make up about 4%. Sequences were obtained from PBMCs. The origin of the receptors is a male donor in good health and CMV-seronegative.

This chain joins TRBV19 and TRBJ2-5; 9 bases match TRBD2. Germline-derived CDR1 and CDR2 are LNHDA and SQIVND (reference sequence). Germline trimming cut 6 bases from V and 4 bases from J; bases unmatched to any gene: 3. The CDR3 spans 13 residues. CDR3 coding DNA: TGTGCCAGTAGAAAGCGGGGGGCAGAGACCCAGTACTTC. It yields the protein CASRKRGAETQYF. Drawing the rest from reference TRBV19 and TRBJ2-5, the complete variable domain is DGGITQSPKYLFRKEGQNVTLSCEQNLNHDAMYWYRQDPGQGLRLIYYSQIVNDFQKGDIAEGYSVSREKKESFPLTVTSAQKNPTAFYLCASRKRGAETQYFGPGTRLLVL.

On this clone: Germline and junction disagree at one end, which may indicate a read error. The CDR3 sequence: CSSSQHPQYF. For the CDR3, the DNA is TGTTCCAGCAGCCAACATCCGCAGTATTTT. This rearrangement joins TRBV7-9 to TRBJ2-3; no firm D call. Germline CDR1 and CDR2: SEHNR and FQNEAQ (reference sequence). This CDR3 is 10 amino acids long.

The J gene is TRBJ2-5, the V gene TRBV28, with TRBD1 matching over 8 bases. V lost 2 bases to trimming and J lost 0 bases; unmatched junction nucleotides: 2. Germline V gene sequence: CDR1 MDHEN, CDR2 SYDVKM. The CDR3 loop spans 15 amino acids. The CDR3 bases are TGTGCCAGCAGTTTAAGGACAGGGAACCAAGAGACCCAGTACTTC. Amino acids: CASSLRTGNQETQYF.

This clone appeared a few times. The chain joins TRBV7-8 to TRBJ2-7; 10 nucleotides line up with TRBD2. This CDR3 is 14 amino acids long. Trimming cost V 5 bases and J 2 bases; bases outside gene matches: 3. Looked up from germline, CDR1 is SGHVS and CDR2 is FQNEAQ. The CDR3 here is CASSGLAVTYEQYF. The CDR3 nucleotides read TGTGCCAGCAGCGGACTAGCGGTGACCTACGAGCAGTACTTC.

This sequence joins TRBV27 and TRBJ1-1; D is unclear. V was clipped by 6 bases and J by 4 bases, with 9 bases between them. The CDR3 consists of 12 residues. Germline CDR1 and CDR2: MNHEY and SMNVEV (reference sequence). The DNA of the CDR3 is TGTGCCAGCAGGGCCGAGGGCACTGAAGCTTTCTTT. It yields the protein CASRAEGTEAFF.

J is TRBJ1-1 and V is TRBV6-4; D not certain. V lost 2 bases and J 0 bases, leaving 13 bases between the germline ends. Germline-derived CDR1 and CDR2 are MRHNA and SNTAGT. This CDR3 is 16 amino acids long. For the CDR3, the DNA is TGTGCCAGCAGTGACCCCCAGGCACCTTTGAACACTGAAGCTTTCTTT. Amino acid sequence: CASSDPQAPLNTEAFF.

The table lists this clone with a few counts. The rearrangement links TRBV5-6 to TRBJ2-2, with D possibly being TRBD2 (5 bases). Trimming removed 3 bases from V and 2 bases from J, with 8 bases in between. CDR3 size: 14 residues. Germline V gene sequence: CDR1 SGHDT, CDR2 YYEEEE. The CDR3 nucleotides are TGTGCCAGCAGCTGGAGGCGTAACACCGGGGAGCTGTTTTTT. This sequence encodes CASSWRRNTGELFF.

This chain joins TRBV5-1 and TRBJ2-1; 9 bases line up with TRBD1. The germline V gene has CDR1 SGHRS and CDR2 YFSETQ. J was trimmed by 1 base and V by 3 bases; bases with no gene match: 2. The CDR3 extends over 15 amino acids. CDR3 DNA sequence: TGCGCCAGCAGCTCTGGGACAGGGTCCTACAATGAGCAGTTCTTC. This codes for CASSSGTGSYNEQFF.

The CDR3 DNA reads as TGTGCCAGTCCTGCTATCCTAGGGGGGACAGGCAATGAAAAACTGTTTTTT. Its translation is CASPAILGGTGNEKLFF. The chain employs TRBV7-9 and TRBJ1-4; 8 bases line up with TRBD1. In germline, CDR1 is SEHNR, CDR2 FQNEAQ (reference sequence). This CDR3 is built from 17 residues. With V trimmed by 9 bases and J by 5 bases, 17 bases remained unmatched.

J is TRBJ2-1 and V is TRBV2, with 9 positions matching TRBD2. Germline V gene lookup returns CDR1 SNHLY and CDR2 FYNNEI. With 7 bases clipped from V and 1 base from J, the junction kept 8 bases outside the gene matches. CDR3 length: 16 residues. CDR3 protein: CASTSSGRGSYNEQFF. CDR3 sequence (DNA): TGTGCCAGCACGAGTAGCGGGAGAGGATCCTACAATGAGCAGTTCTTC.

The CDR3 protein is CASSWGGANTEAFF. The CDR3 DNA sequence: TGCGCCAGCAGCTGGGGGGGGGCGAACACTGAAGCTTTCTTT. This chain joins TRBV5-1 and TRBJ1-1; D is possibly TRBD1 (6 bases). The CDR3 has 14 amino acids. The germline V gene has CDR1 SGHRS and CDR2 YFSETQ. The V end lost 3 bases, the J end lost 1 base, and 10 bases lay between the germline ends.

J is TRBJ2-6 and V is TRBV5-6, with 7 bases aligning to TRBD1. J lost 2 bases, V lost 4 bases, and 6 bases had no gene match. This CDR3 is 16 amino acids long. Germline V gives CDR1 SGHDT, CDR2 YYEEEE. The CDR3 loop is CASSTYTGAGANVLTF. The CDR3 DNA is TGTGCCAGCAGCACCTATACAGGGGCTGGGGCCAACGTCCTGACTTTC.

This clone appeared a few times. V and J are TRBV6-5 and TRBJ2-5; 10 bases map to TRBD2. In germline, CDR1 is MNHEY, CDR2 SVGAGI. The CDR3 contains 12 residues. V lost 9 bases, J lost 4 bases, and 2 bases stayed unmatched. The CDR3 is CASSGRTETQYF. In DNA form, the CDR3 reads TGTGCCAGTAGCGGGAGGACAGAGACCCAGTACTTC.

The chain links TRBV18 to TRBJ1-2; 7 bases are a match to TRBD1. This CDR3 has 14 residues. Germline CDR1 reads KGHSH; CDR2 reads LQKENI. J gave up 4 bases and V 0 bases, and 2 bases lay outside the gene matches. CDR3 bases: TGTGCCAGCTCACCACCGGGACAGCCCTATGGCTACACCTTC. This gives the protein CASSPPGQPYGYTF.

The chain couples TRBV11-3 to TRBJ2-7; 11 bases are a match to TRBD2. The germline V gene encodes CDR1 SGHNT and CDR2 YENEEA. The V and J ends lost 5 bases and 0 bases, in that order; junction bases with no gene match: 3. The CDR3 is made up of 15 amino acids. The CDR3 DNA sequence: TGTGCCAGCAGCCAAACTAGCGGGAGCTCCTACGAGCAGTACTTC. It specifies CASSQTSGSSYEQYF.

This clone was observed a few times. The chain combines TRBV7-9 with TRBJ2-1; D may be TRBD2 (6 bases). The CDR3 runs 18 residues. Trimming took off 3 bases at V and 5 bases at J, with 23 bases between the two ends. Germline values: CDR1 SEHNR, CDR2 FQNEAQ (reference sequence). CDR3 sequence reads: CASSLPEGLFGNDNEQFF. CDR3 nucleotides: TGTGCCAGCAGCTTGCCGGAGGGCCTGTTCGGAAACGACAATGAGCAGTTCTTC.

The V call is TRBV29-1, the J call TRBJ1-2; D is unresolved. In germline, CDR1 is SQVTM, CDR2 ANQGSEA. The CDR3 has 13 amino acids. V lost 5 bases to trimming and J lost 0 bases, with 10 bases between them. The CDR3 sequence: CSVPLTANYGYTF. The CDR3 nucleotides are TGCAGCGTTCCTCTCACAGCTAACTATGGCTACACCTTC. Using reference TRBV29-1 and TRBJ1-2 for the parts outside the CDR3, the full variable domain is SAVISQKPSRDICQRGTSLTIQCQVDSQVTMMFWYRQQPGQSLTLIATANQGSEATYESGFVIDKFPISRPNLTFSTLTVSNMSPEDSSIYLCSVPLTANYGYTFGSGTRLTVV.

The V gene is TRBV5-4, the J gene TRBJ2-7, with 7 bases aligning to TRBD1. After removal of 4 bases from V and 3 bases from J, the junction contained 10 bases not matched to a gene. This CDR3 has 15 residues. CDR1 and CDR2 (germline): SGHNT, YYREEE (reference sequence). CDR3 region: CASSPRVGGSYEQYF. The CDR3 DNA sequence: TGTGCCAGCAGCCCCCGCGTAGGGGGCAGCTACGAGCAGTACTTC.

In its sample, this clone was seen a few times. V and J are TRBV2 and TRBJ1-1; possibly TRBD1 for D (5 bases). Trimming cost V 5 bases and J 5 bases, with 15 bases left between them. Germline lookup yields CDR1 SNHLY and CDR2 FYNNEI. CDR3 size: 14 residues. CDR3 sequence reads: CASSPIRGRTEAFF. DNA of the CDR3: TGTGCCAGCAGTCCCATAAGGGGAAGGACTGAAGCTTTCTTT. Together with reference TRBV2 and TRBJ1-1, the CDR3 gives the full variable domain: EPEVTQTPSHQVTQMGQEVILRCVPISNHLYFYWYRQILGQKVEFLVSFYNNEISEKSEIFDDQFSVERPDGSNFTLKIRSTKLEDSAMYFCASSPIRGRTEAFFGQGTRLTVV.